This entry features one T cell receptor (beta chain) sequence. Its matching antigen is unknown. The donors formed part of the roughly 110-subject validation cohort, distinct from the roughly 730-subject first cohort. The sample belongs to a study of cytomegalovirus exposure and HLA in healthy donors. Trimming took 4 bases from V and 0 from J, leaving 13 bases between them. This CDR3 region has 15 residues. Germline CDR1 and CDR2: SGHAT and FQNNGV. Findings and limits, study-wide: Altogether, more than 150 TCR beta chains were recorded as cytomegalovirus-associated. There were a few CMV-associated chains whose specificity for CMV antigens was confirmed in vitro. Rarity marked most TCR sequences, yet some public TCRs occurred in many donors.

Generated by immunoSEQ multiplex PCR, the TCRdb table keeps only in-frame clones and is missing some. The top ten clones hold 2.1% of a sample with fewer than 90,000 clones, 94% of them seen once. The rearrangement links TRBV11-2 to TRBJ2-7, with no clear D. The TCR originated in a woman younger than 35 in good health and CMV-seronegative. Sample: PBMCs. The CDR3 is CASSYSYESSYEQYF. In nucleotides, the CDR3 is TGTGCCAGCAGCTATTCGTACGAGAGCTCCTACGAGCAGTACTTC.